This TCR beta chain appears in the sequencing data of a study of regulatory T cells in long-lasting Graves disease. The CDR3 consists of 14 residues. Trimming at V came to 5 bases and at J to 7 bases, leaving 8 bases not matched to a gene. Germline CDR1 and CDR2: SGHVS and FNYEAQ. Both iRepertoire HTBI primers and Arm-PCR of CDR3 regions were used to build the TCR beta libraries. TCRdb passed the multiplex PCR reads through MiXCR, listing each CDR3 protein once. This table holds 350,000 to 550,000 distinct CDR3 sequences, approximately 15% found once. The time point denotes: newly diagnosed GD, antithyroid drugs for less than 3 months. PBMCs provided the RNA from which the TCR library was made. Separately, the same data were catalogued under a study of T cells in Graves' hyperthyroidism and ophthalmopathy.

The origin of this receptor is a woman in her 30s with Graves disease. This chain uses TRBV7-6 with TRBJ2-1, with 7 bases that match TRBD2. This material consisted of peripheral blood mononuclear cells (PBMCs), taken at new diagnosis, from a patient treated with antithyroid drugs. CDR3 sequence reads: CASSLLGEGNEQFF. CDR3 DNA sequence: TGTGCCAGCAGCCTTTTAGGGGAGGGGAATGAGCAGTTCTTC.